Presented here are 29 T cell receptor beta chains from one specimen sequenced in a study of blood T cell repertoires in COVID-19. Here immunoSEQ multiplex PCR was the method, and the copy in TCRdb shows in-frame clones only, minus some. The sample lists approximately 300,000 clones; around 80% were seen once. Sequencing was carried out using peripheral blood. The receptors were sampled from a woman aged 45 to 65 with acute or convalescent COVID-19.

The rearrangement uses TRBV10-3 and TRBJ1-2; weak D call: TRBD1 (6 bases). V was clipped by 0 bases and J by 1 base, with 15 bases between them. This CDR3 spans 17 amino acids. Germline V gene sequence: CDR1 ENHRY, CDR2 SYGVKD. The CDR3 is CAISESLGAGVNYGYTF. CDR3 DNA sequence: TGTGCCATCAGTGAGTCGCTGGGTGCAGGGGTTAACTATGGCTACACCTTC.

This chain uses TRBV7-2 with TRBJ2-3; D remains ambiguous. The CDR3 runs 11 residues. The V and J ends lost 4 bases and 7 bases respectively, with 6 bases between them. Germline V CDR1 and CDR2: SGHTA, FQGNSA. The CDR3 is CASSSLYTQYF. The CDR3 DNA is TGTGCCAGCAGCTCCCTTTATACGCAGTATTTT.

A word on this clone: One junction end does not reproduce the germline sequence, and a read error may be involved. CDR3: CASGLAPGVPNF. CDR3 sequence (DNA): TGTGCTAGTGGTTTGGCTCCGGGGGTCCCCAACTTC. The V gene is TRBV12-5, the J gene TRBJ2-5; D might be TRBD2 (6 bases). The CDR3 length is 12 residues. Germline V gene data show CDR1 as LGHNT and CDR2 as FRNRAP.

This rearrangement joins TRBV10-1 to TRBJ2-3; D is possibly TRBD2 (6 bases). There are 14 residues in the CDR3. V lost 0 bases and J 5 bases, leaving 9 bases between the germline ends. In germline, CDR1 is WNHNN, CDR2 SYGVQD (reference sequence). CDR3 sequence: CASSESGGGDTQYF. The CDR3 region has the DNA TGCGCCAGCAGTGAGTCTGGGGGAGGAGATACGCAGTATTTT.

This clone was seen a single time. The chain combines TRBV6-5 with TRBJ1-2; D remains unclear. There are 14 residues in the CDR3. Trimming pared 7 bases from V and 4 bases from J, leaving 16 bases between. Per germline, CDR1 MNHEY and CDR2 SVGAGI. CDR3 sequence: CASKGGILGYGYTF. CDR3 bases: TGTGCCAGCAAAGGCGGGATCCTCGGCTATGGCTACACCTTC.

This chain uses TRBV5-5 with TRBJ2-1; the match to TRBD2 covers 10 bases. Trimming took 6 bases from V and 1 from J; bases not matched to a gene: 10. The germline CDR1 and CDR2 sequences are SGHKS and YYEKEE (reference sequence). The CDR3 is 17 amino acids. CDR3 in amino acids: CASTESGRDESYNEQFF. As DNA, the CDR3 is TGTGCCAGCACCGAAAGCGGGAGGGACGAATCCTACAATGAGCAGTTCTTC.

This clone was seen once. The genes are TRBV12-3 or TRBV12-4 and TRBJ1-5; D perhaps matches TRBD1 (5 bases). The CDR3 is 13 residues long. V lost 7 bases and J 4 bases, leaving 11 bases between the germline ends. The CDR3 DNA sequence: TGTGCCAGCAATGGACACCCTAATCAGCCCCAGCATTTT. This codes for CASNGHPNQPQHF.

The V and J genes are TRBV28 and TRBJ2-2, with 7 bases aligning to TRBD1. CDR3 length equals 17 residues. Germline CDR1 MDHEN, CDR2 SYDVKM. The V segment lost 6 bases and the J segment 6 bases; nucleotides outside the gene matches: 16. CDR3 loop: CASRVIRQGPHPGELFF. The DNA for the CDR3 is TGTGCCAGCAGGGTAATCCGACAGGGTCCTCACCCCGGGGAGCTGTTTTTT.

This clone was seen only once. The chain carries TRBV15 and TRBJ1-1, with D tentatively TRBD1 (6 bases). The germline V and J ends were trimmed by 0 bases and 1 base, with 12 bases remaining between them. Germline CDR1 LNHNV, CDR2 YYDKDF (reference sequence). The CDR3 runs 16 residues. CDR3 sequence reads: CATSRDMGTKNTEAFF. The CDR3 DNA follows: TGTGCCACCAGCAGAGATATGGGGACAAAGAACACTGAAGCTTTCTTT.

The chain couples TRBV24-1 to TRBJ2-1; 7 nucleotides align to TRBD1. The V and J ends lost 7 bases and 0 bases, in that order; junction bases with no gene match: 5. Germline assignment: CDR1 KGHDR and CDR2 SFDVKD. The CDR3 contains 15 residues. For the CDR3, the DNA is TGTGCCACCAGGGACAGGAGTAGCTCCTACAATGAGCAGTTCTTC. Translation: CATRDRSSSYNEQFF.

Worth noting for this clone: Within the sample, other DNA sequences also encode this same CDR3. The chain links TRBV6-1 to TRBJ2-7, with 9 bases identical to TRBD2. There are 15 residues in the CDR3. Germline CDR1 MNHNS, CDR2 SASEGT. Trimming at V came to 2 bases and at J to 2 bases, leaving 4 bases not matched to a gene. As DNA, the CDR3 is TGTGCCAGCAGTGAATCTGCGGGGGGGACCTACGAGCAGTACGTC. Its translation: CASSESAGGTYEQYV.

The chain joins TRBV10-2 to TRBJ2-7, with 7 bases lining up with TRBD1. The CDR3 runs to 12 residues. Trimming cost V 6 bases and J 3 bases; bases outside gene matches: 2. Per the germline V gene, CDR1 is WSHSY and CDR2 is SAAADI. CDR3 region: CASSRDSYEQYF. Written as DNA, the CDR3 is TGCGCCAGCAGCCGGGACAGCTACGAGCAGTACTTC.

The chain carries TRBV2 and TRBJ2-7; D is possibly TRBD2 (6 bases). The V end was cut by 4 bases, the J end by 5 bases, with 18 bases between. Germline-derived CDR1 and CDR2 are SNHLY and FYNNEI. The length of the CDR3 is 15 residues. The CDR3 spells CASSAVGDSLDEQYV. The CDR3 DNA sequence: TGTGCCAGCAGTGCAGTGGGGGACTCCCTGGACGAGCAGTACGTC.

J is TRBJ1-2 and V is TRBV5-8, with D possibly TRBD1 on 6 matching bases. The CDR3 totals 14 residues. The germline gives CDR1 SGHTS, CDR2 YDEGEE. V gave up 4 bases and J gave up 6 bases, with 16 bases separating them. For the CDR3, the DNA is TGTGCCAGCAGCCCTAACCCAGGGGTGAATGGCTACACCTTC. Amino acid sequence: CASSPNPGVNGYTF.

The rearrangement joins TRBV6-5 to TRBJ1-4, with a weak D call TRBD1 (6 bases). The CDR3 length is 15 residues. V was pared by 6 bases and J by 10 bases, with 21 bases between. Germline V lookup: CDR1 MNHEY, CDR2 SVGAGI. The CDR3 spells CASRLGTSITGKLFF. The CDR3 bases are TGTGCCAGCAGACTCGGGACATCTATAACGGGAAAACTGTTTTTT.

Only a few counts were recorded for this clone. The V and J genes are TRBV6-5 and TRBJ2-3; 13 positions match TRBD2. The length of the CDR3 is 15 residues. The ends lost 8 bases at V and 4 bases at J; junction bases unmatched: 6. Looked up from germline, CDR1 is MNHEY and CDR2 is SVGAGI. The CDR3 coding sequence is TGTGCCAGCCGGACTAGCGGGAGTAGGGCAGATACGCAGTATTTT. Translation gives CASRTSGSRADTQYF.

J is TRBJ2-7 and V is TRBV30; 10 nucleotides line up with TRBD1. V lost 3 bases to trimming and J lost 2 bases; unmatched junction nucleotides: 7. The CDR3 sequence is 15 residues long. The germline CDR1 and CDR2 sequences are GTSNPN and SVGIG (reference sequence). The CDR3 coding sequence is TGTGCCTGGAGCCCCTCAGGGACAGGGGCCTACGAGCAGTACTTC. It encodes CAWSPSGTGAYEQYF.

The chain couples TRBV3-1 (or the pseudogene TRBV3-2) to TRBJ1-1, with a possible D match to TRBD1 (5 bases). V was pared by 1 base and J by 4 bases, with 13 bases between. This CDR3 is 15 amino acids long. CDR1 is LGHDT, CDR2 YNNKEL, per germline (reference sequence). This chain's CDR3 is CASSQVYRRGTEAFF. In nucleotides, the CDR3 is TGTGCCAGCAGCCAAGTATACAGGAGGGGCACTGAAGCTTTCTTT.

This clone was recorded a few times. The V call is TRBV6-5, the J call TRBJ1-1; 8 bases line up with TRBD1. In germline, CDR1 is MNHEY, CDR2 SVGAGI. This CDR3 region has 14 residues. With V trimmed by 3 bases and J by 6 bases, 6 bases remained unmatched. The CDR3 DNA reads as TGTGCCAGCAGTTATCTCATGGACAGGGCTGAAGCTTTCTTT. It codes for CASSYLMDRAEAFF.

Only a few counts were recorded for this clone. V is TRBV2 and J is TRBJ2-7; D gene ambiguous. V was shortened by 3 bases and J by 7 bases, with 13 bases between the two germline ends. Germline V lookup: CDR1 SNHLY, CDR2 FYNNEI. This CDR3 has 13 residues. CDR3 DNA sequence: TGTGCCAGCAGTGATTCATCCCCCAGGGAGCAGTACGTC. Protein: CASSDSSPREQYV.

The chain recombines TRBV19 with TRBJ2-1, with 9 positions matching TRBD1. The CDR3 has 15 residues. CDR1 and CDR2 (germline): LNHDA, SQIVND (reference sequence). The V gene end was trimmed by 5 bases and the J gene end by 8 bases; junction bases not matched to a gene: 10. The CDR3 loop reads CASSQRTGDGDEQFF. The CDR3 nucleotides read TGTGCCAGTAGTCAGCGGACAGGGGATGGGGATGAGCAGTTCTTC.

V gene TRBV27 combines with J gene TRBJ1-5; maybe TRBD1 (5 bases). CDR1 is MNHEY and CDR2 is SMNVEV in the germline V gene (reference sequence). V shed 5 bases and J shed 4 bases, with 9 bases lying between them. The CDR3 totals 13 residues. The DNA of the CDR3 is TGTGCCAGCAGTAGTAACAGGAATCAGCCCCAGCATTTT. This encodes CASSSNRNQPQHF.

This rearrangement joins TRBV29-1 to TRBJ1-1; 7 bases map to TRBD1. Germline CDR1 is SQVTM and CDR2 is ANQGSEA. Germline trimming cut 7 bases from V and 5 bases from J; bases unmatched to any gene: 7. The CDR3 runs 12 residues. CDR3 loop: CSGRQGRTEAFF. CDR3 DNA sequence: TGCAGCGGCCGACAGGGAAGGACTGAAGCTTTCTTT.

This chain connects TRBV20-1 to TRBJ1-1; D unresolved. The CDR3 is 11 amino acids. V was pared by 4 bases and J by 7 bases, with 10 bases between. CDR1 and CDR2 (germline): DFQATT, SNEGSKA (reference sequence). The CDR3 region is CSANTYSEAFF. As DNA, the CDR3 is TGCAGTGCTAACACCTACAGTGAAGCTTTCTTT.

The J gene is TRBJ2-2, the V gene TRBV2; D is possibly TRBD2 (5 bases). V was pared by 3 bases and J by 5 bases, with 10 bases between. This CDR3 contains 14 residues. Germline V gives CDR1 SNHLY, CDR2 FYNNEI. The CDR3 DNA reads TGTGCCAGCAGTGAGGGAGTCTCTACCGGGGAGCTGTTTTTT. Its protein is CASSEGVSTGELFF.

The DNA of the CDR3 is TGTGCCAGCAGTTTAGCAGTAAATCAGCCCCAGCATTTT. Its protein product is CASSLAVNQPQHF. V usage is TRBV6-2 or TRBV6-3 and J usage is TRBJ1-5; no firm D call. Germline V gives CDR1 MNHEY, CDR2 SVGEGT. V shed 4 bases and J shed 4 bases, with 8 bases lying between them. This CDR3 region has 13 residues.

This clone was counted only a few times. V usage is TRBV12-3 or TRBV12-4 and J usage is TRBJ1-5, with a tentative D call TRBD1 (5 bases). This CDR3 comprises 13 residues. The V and J ends lost 3 bases and 4 bases respectively, with 7 bases between them. The DNA of the CDR3 is TGTGCCAGCAGTTTGACAGCGAATCAGCCCCAGCATTTT. Residues: CASSLTANQPQHF.

This clone was observed a handful of times. An end of the junction differs from the germline gene, which may be a read error. The chain couples TRBV7-9 to TRBJ2-1, with D perhaps TRBD2 (7 bases). There are 14 residues in the CDR3. Germline CDR1 is SEHNR and CDR2 is FQNEAQ (reference sequence). In DNA, the CDR3 is TGTGCCAGCAAGGGAGGCGGGGGCAATAATGTGCAGTTCTTC. It codes for CASKGGGGNNVQFF.

This clone was seen only a few times. The V call is TRBV2, the J call TRBJ1-3; D not certain. The CDR3 has 15 amino acids. Germline CDR1 is SNHLY and CDR2 is FYNNEI. V shed 0 bases and J shed 8 bases, with 14 bases lying between them. In nucleotides, the CDR3 is TGTGCCAGCAGTGAAGCAAGGCCGCGGAGGGACACCATATATTTT. It yields the protein CASSEARPRRDTIYF.